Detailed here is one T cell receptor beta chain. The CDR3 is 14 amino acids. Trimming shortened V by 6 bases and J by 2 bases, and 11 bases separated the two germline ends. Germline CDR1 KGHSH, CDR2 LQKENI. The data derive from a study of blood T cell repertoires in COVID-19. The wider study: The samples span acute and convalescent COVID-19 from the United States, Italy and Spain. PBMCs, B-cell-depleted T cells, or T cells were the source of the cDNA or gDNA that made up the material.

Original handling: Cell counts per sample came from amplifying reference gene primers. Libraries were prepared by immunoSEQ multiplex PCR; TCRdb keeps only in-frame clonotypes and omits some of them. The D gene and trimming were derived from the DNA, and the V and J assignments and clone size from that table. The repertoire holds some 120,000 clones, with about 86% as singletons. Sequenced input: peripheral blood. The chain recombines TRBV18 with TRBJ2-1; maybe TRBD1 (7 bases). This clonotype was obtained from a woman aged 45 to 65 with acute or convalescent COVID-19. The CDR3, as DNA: TGTGCCAGCTCCCCCAGGGGGGCCTACAATGAGCAGTTCTTC. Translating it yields CASSPRGAYNEQFF.